What follows are 18 T cell receptor beta chains derived from one specimen sequenced in a study of CD8+ T cells in alopecia areata. Treatment reported: oral pan-JAK inhibitor, 5-10 mg twice daily. Sequencing relied on a cDNA template that was reverse transcribed from extracted RNA. The data were produced by immunoSEQ multiplex PCR, yet TCRdb's version contains in-frame clones alone and is incomplete. The table shows roughly 120,000 clones, with 58% occurring only once. The sample consisted of CD8+ T cells sorted from blood, taken at week 4, from a patient treated with tofacitinib. The receptor source for this set is a human donor with alopecia areata.

CDR3 in amino acids: CASSLSQGRETQYF. CDR3 DNA: TGCGCCAGCAGCTTATCACAGGGGAGGGAGACCCAGTACTTC. The chain uses TRBV5-1 and TRBJ2-5; TRBD1 might be the D (7 bases). Germline V gene sequence: CDR1 SGHRS, CDR2 YFSETQ. This CDR3 region has 14 residues. Trimming removed 2 bases from V and 5 bases from J, with 13 bases in between.

This chain links TRBV7-9 with TRBJ2-7; 8 nucleotides align to TRBD2. Per germline, CDR1 SEHNR and CDR2 FQNEAQ (reference sequence). V dropped 0 bases and J dropped 0; count of bases not matched to a gene: 4. This CDR3 contains 16 residues. CDR3 amino acids: CASSLAPGGSSYEQYF. For the CDR3, the DNA is TGTGCCAGCAGCTTAGCCCCGGGGGGGTCCTCCTACGAGCAGTACTTC.

Of note for this clone: This likely reflects a read error, since a far larger clone is one base away. The chain recombines TRBV5-6 with TRBJ2-1; no reliable D call. The CDR3 is made up of 13 amino acids. Trimming left V 0 bases short and J 5 bases short, with 6 bases between. The germline gives CDR1 SGHDT, CDR2 YYEEEE. CDR3 sequence reads: CASSLGTNNEQFF. The CDR3 DNA sequence: TGTGCCAGCAGCTTGGGAACCAACAATGAGCAGTTCTTC. Full variable domain (rest looked up from reference TRBV5-6 and TRBJ2-1): DAGVTQSPTHLIKTRGQQVTLRCSPKSGHDTVSWYQQALGQGPQFIFQYYEEEERQRGNFPDRFSGHQFPNYSSELNVNALLLGDSALYLCASSLGTNNEQFFGPGTRLTVL.

A few counts support this clone. It may be a read error: a sequence one base away is much more abundant. The chain links TRBV7-4 to TRBJ2-2; D perhaps matches TRBD1 (6 bases). The germline V gene has CDR1 SGHVT and CDR2 SQSDAQ. Between the trimmed V and J ends, which lost 5 bases and 5 bases, there was a span of 15 bases. CDR3 length: 15 residues. The CDR3 here is CASSLSGTQTGELFF. CDR3 DNA sequence: TGTGCCAGCAGCCTATCCGGGACACAGACCGGGGAGCTGTTTTTT.

This clone was recorded a few times. The genes are TRBV29-1 and TRBJ2-4, with 13 bases lining up with TRBD2. Germline V lookup: CDR1 SQVTM, CDR2 ANQGSEA. The CDR3 loop spans 19 amino acids. Trimming removed 1 base from V and 0 bases from J; junction bases left unmatched: 9. This CDR3 is CSVEGSGTSGTLAKNIQYF. CDR3 DNA sequence: TGCAGCGTTGAAGGGTCTGGGACTAGCGGGACACTAGCCAAAAACATTCAGTACTTC.

V and J are TRBV5-6 and TRBJ2-7, with D unclear. This CDR3 comprises 11 residues. The germline gives CDR1 SGHDT, CDR2 YYEEEE. V shed 3 bases and J shed 7 bases, with 8 bases lying between them. This chain's CDR3 is CASSYSREQYF. CDR3 DNA sequence: TGTGCCAGCAGCTACAGCCGTGAGCAGTACTTC.

The chain recombines TRBV29-1 with TRBJ2-3; 10 positions agree with TRBD1. In germline, CDR1 is SQVTM, CDR2 ANQGSEA. Losses at the gene ends were 2 bases for V and 0 bases for J; bases not matched to a gene: 5. This CDR3 comprises 16 residues. CDR3 in amino acids: CSVERAGQGSTDTQYF. The CDR3 nucleotides read TGCAGCGTTGAAAGAGCGGGACAGGGGAGCACAGATACGCAGTATTTT.

The genes are TRBV19 and TRBJ2-1, with a weak D call TRBD1 (6 bases). Germline V gene sequence: CDR1 LNHDA, CDR2 SQIVND (reference sequence). V shed 7 bases and J shed 5 bases, with 12 bases lying between them. This CDR3 has 13 residues. DNA for the CDR3: TGTGCCAGTACCGGGACATCCAACAATGAGCAGTTCTTC. It translates to CASTGTSNNEQFF.

The chain links TRBV7-2 to TRBJ2-7; 7 bases fit TRBD2. The CDR3 covers 15 residues. Germline V gene data show CDR1 as SGHTA and CDR2 as FQGNSA. V lost 3 bases, J lost 2 bases, and 7 bases stayed unmatched. CDR3 region: CASSLASGPAYEQYF. CDR3 coding DNA: TGTGCCAGCAGCTTGGCTAGCGGACCTGCCTACGAGCAGTACTTC.

The chain is built from TRBV29-1 and TRBJ2-7, with D hard to call. The V gene's germline CDR1 is SQVTM and CDR2 ANQGSEA. This CDR3 comprises 14 residues. Trimming shortened V by 4 bases and J by 2 bases, and 15 bases separated the two germline ends. CDR3 bases: TGCAGCGTTGTTTCGCCGAACCTACCCTACGAGCAGTACTTC. Translation gives CSVVSPNLPYEQYF.

V gene TRBV7-9 combines with J gene TRBJ2-3; 9 bases are a match to TRBD1. The CDR3 contains 17 residues. The V and J ends lost 5 bases and 1 base, in that order; junction bases with no gene match: 10. Germline V lookup: CDR1 SEHNR, CDR2 FQNEAQ (reference sequence). The CDR3 sequence: CASSPRTGDVGTDTQYF. CDR3 DNA sequence: TGTGCCAGCAGCCCGAGGACAGGGGACGTTGGCACAGATACGCAGTATTTT. The whole variable domain, filled in from reference TRBV7-9 and TRBJ2-3, reads DTGVSQNPRHKITKRGQNVTFRCDPISEHNRLYWYRQTLGQGPEFLTYFQNEAQLEKSRLLSDRFSAERPKGSFSTLEIQRTEQGDSAMYLCASSPRTGDVGTDTQYFGPGTRLTVL.

The chain joins TRBV7-9 to TRBJ1-5, with 7 bases lining up with TRBD1. The CDR3 spans 13 residues. Per germline, CDR1 SEHNR and CDR2 FQNEAQ (reference sequence). After removal of 5 bases from V and 5 bases from J, the junction contained 3 bases not matched to a gene. In DNA, the CDR3 is TGTGCCAGCAGCCCAGGGGGGGATCAGCCCCAGCATTTT. This codes for CASSPGGDQPQHF. Variable domain in full (rest from reference TRBV7-9 and TRBJ1-5): DTGVSQNPRHKITKRGQNVTFRCDPISEHNRLYWYRQTLGQGPEFLTYFQNEAQLEKSRLLSDRFSAERPKGSFSTLEIQRTEQGDSAMYLCASSPGGDQPQHFGDGTRLSIL.

This clone was observed a few times. The chain links TRBV23-1 to TRBJ1-5, with no clear D. TRBV23-1 is an ORF, with its function uncertain. The V gene lost 4 bases and the J gene lost 0 bases, with 16 bases spanning the gap. The CDR3 is 17 amino acids. CDR3 amino acids: CASSPKGKDPSNQPQHF. The CDR3 DNA follows: TGCGCCAGCAGTCCGAAGGGAAAGGACCCTAGCAATCAGCCCCAGCATTTT.

J is TRBJ2-7 and V is TRBV7-2; D gene ambiguous. Germline V CDR1 and CDR2: SGHTA, FQGNSA. V lost 2 bases and J 2 bases, leaving 10 bases between the germline ends. This CDR3 has 14 residues. The DNA of the CDR3 is TGTGCCAGCAGCTTAATCAATTCGCCCTACGAGCAGTACTTC. Translating it yields CASSLINSPYEQYF.

This clone occurred once. The rearrangement joins TRBV9 to TRBJ2-7; TRBD1 aligns across 8 bases. From germline, CDR1 is SGDLS and CDR2 YYNGEE. This CDR3 has 12 amino acids. J lost 6 bases, V lost 3 bases, and 2 bases had no gene match. CDR3 nucleotide sequence: TGTGCCAGCAGCGGACAGGGGCCCGAGCAGTACTTC. It translates to CASSGQGPEQYF.

J is TRBJ2-5 and V is TRBV30; unclear D gene. The V end was cut by 0 bases, the J end by 4 bases, with 3 bases between. The CDR3 sequence is 11 residues long. Germline CDR1 GTSNPN, CDR2 SVGIG (reference sequence). CDR3 loop: CAWSVRETQYF. The CDR3 nucleotides are TGTGCCTGGAGTGTACGAGAGACCCAGTACTTC.

The J gene is TRBJ1-2, the V gene TRBV29-1; D is ambiguous. This CDR3 region has 13 residues. V was clipped by 1 base and J by 1 base, with 7 bases between them. Germline CDR1 is SQVTM and CDR2 is ANQGSEA. The CDR3 protein is CSVEGEVNYGYTF. CDR3 DNA sequence: TGCAGCGTTGAAGGGGAGGTTAACTATGGCTACACCTTC. Variable domain in full (rest from reference TRBV29-1 and TRBJ1-2): SAVISQKPSRDICQRGTSLTIQCQVDSQVTMMFWYRQQPGQSLTLIATANQGSEATYESGFVIDKFPISRPNLTFSTLTVSNMSPEDSSIYLCSVEGEVNYGYTFGSGTRLTVV.

The V and J genes are TRBV30 and TRBJ2-1; tentatively, D is TRBD1 (6 bases). Per the germline V gene, CDR1 is GTSNPN and CDR2 is SVGIG (reference sequence). Between the trimmed V and J ends, which lost 5 bases and 10 bases, there was a span of 9 bases. CDR3 size: 10 residues. The DNA of the CDR3 is TGTGCCTGGCTCAGGGGAGAGCAGTTCTTC. Its translation is CAWLRGEQFF.